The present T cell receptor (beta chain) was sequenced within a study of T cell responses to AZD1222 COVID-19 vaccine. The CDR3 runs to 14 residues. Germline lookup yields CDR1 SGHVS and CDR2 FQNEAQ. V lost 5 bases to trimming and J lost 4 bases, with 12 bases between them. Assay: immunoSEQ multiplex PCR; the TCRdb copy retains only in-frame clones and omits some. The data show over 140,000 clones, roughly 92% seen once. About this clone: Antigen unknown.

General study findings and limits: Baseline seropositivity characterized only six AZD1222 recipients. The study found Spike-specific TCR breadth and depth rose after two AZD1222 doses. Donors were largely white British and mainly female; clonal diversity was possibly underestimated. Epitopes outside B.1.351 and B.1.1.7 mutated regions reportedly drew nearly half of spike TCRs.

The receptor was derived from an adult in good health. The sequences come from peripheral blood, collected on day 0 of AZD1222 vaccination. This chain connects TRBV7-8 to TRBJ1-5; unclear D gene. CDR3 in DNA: TGTGCCAGCAGCGTCCGGACGGAAAATCAGCCCCAGCATTTT. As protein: CASSVRTENQPQHF. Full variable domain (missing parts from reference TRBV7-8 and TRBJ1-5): GAGVSQSPRYKVAKRGQDVALRCDPISGHVSLFWYQQALGQGPEFLTYFQNEAQLDKSGLPSDRFFAERPEGSVSTLKIQRTQQEDSAVYLCASSVRTENQPQHFGDGTRLSIL.